The 9 T cell receptor beta chains given below trace back to one sample, sequenced in a study of blood T cell repertoires in COVID-19. Produced via immunoSEQ multiplex PCR; TCRdb's table is partial and in-frame only. This table holds about 190,000 clones, about 80% found once. Sample: peripheral blood. These receptors were obtained from a woman in her seventies with acute or convalescent COVID-19.

This clone was observed a single time. This chain links TRBV7-2 with TRBJ1-2, with D possibly matching TRBD1 (6 bases). Trimming cost V 4 bases and J 4 bases, with 10 bases left between them. Germline assignment: CDR1 SGHTA and CDR2 FQGNSA. The CDR3 covers 13 residues. CDR3 region: CASSSDRSYGYTF. CDR3 bases: TGTGCCAGCAGCTCCGACAGGAGCTATGGCTACACCTTC.

The rearrangement joins TRBV7-9 to TRBJ1-4; the match to TRBD1 covers 9 bases. V lost 7 bases and J lost 7; bases outside the gene matches: 10. From germline, CDR1 is SEHNR and CDR2 FQNEAQ (reference sequence). The CDR3 has 15 residues. As DNA, the CDR3 is TGTGCCAGCATCCCCTTGGGACAGGGTTTTGAAAAACTGTTTTTT. Its protein product is CASIPLGQGFEKLFF.

This chain links TRBV19 with TRBJ1-5; possibly TRBD1 for D (5 bases). Between the trimmed V and J ends, which lost 7 bases and 7 bases, there was a span of 20 bases. The length of the CDR3 is 15 residues. Germline V gene lookup returns CDR1 LNHDA and CDR2 SQIVND (reference sequence). CDR3 loop: CASNGGTGAAQPQHF. As DNA, the CDR3 is TGTGCCAGTAATGGGGGGACGGGCGCTGCCCAGCCCCAGCATTTT.

The chain has TRBV30 and TRBJ2-1; TRBD2 matches at 14 bases. The CDR3 length is 17 residues. Trimming removed 3 bases from V and 7 bases from J; junction bases left unmatched: 11. Germline CDR1 and CDR2: GTSNPN and SVGIG (reference sequence). Here the CDR3 DNA reads TGTGCCTGGAGCCGGGGACTAGCGGGAGCGGGTGCTAATGAGCAGTTCTTC. It is translated as CAWSRGLAGAGANEQFF.

V usage is TRBV4-1 and J usage is TRBJ2-7; 8 bases agree with TRBD2. The germline V gene encodes CDR1 MGHRA and CDR2 YSYEKL. This CDR3 comprises 15 residues. Trimming cost V 4 bases and J 2 bases; bases outside gene matches: 7. The CDR3 DNA sequence: TGCGCCAGCAGCCCCCAAACGGGAGGGCCCTACGAGCAGTACTTC. Protein product: CASSPQTGGPYEQYF.

This clone appeared once. The V call is TRBV29-1, the J call TRBJ2-2, with 8 bases lining up with TRBD1. Per germline, CDR1 SQVTM and CDR2 ANQGSEA. The CDR3 is made up of 13 amino acids. The V segment lost 6 bases and the J segment 3 bases; nucleotides outside the gene matches: 3. The CDR3 DNA reads as TGCAGCGTGGAGGGACAGGACACCGGGGAGCTGTTTTTT. It translates to CSVEGQDTGELFF.

The chain employs TRBV4-1 and TRBJ2-4; 7 nucleotides agree with TRBD2. Germline CDR1 MGHRA, CDR2 YSYEKL. The trim removed 0 bases at V and 0 bases at J, leaving 5 bases unmatched. The CDR3 runs to 17 residues. The DNA of the CDR3 is TGCGCCAGCAGCCAAGACGGGGCGGGGGTAGCCAAAAACATTCAGTACTTC. Encoded protein: CASSQDGAGVAKNIQYF.

CDR3 sequence: CASSPGIQEGGTNEKLFF. As DNA, the CDR3 is TGTGCCAGCAGTCCCGGGATCCAAGAAGGTGGAACTAATGAAAAACTGTTTTTT. This chain uses TRBV6-6 with TRBJ1-4; D is undetermined. The CDR3 consists of 18 residues. The V and J ends lost 5 bases and 1 base respectively, with 20 bases between them. The germline V gene has CDR1 MNHNY and CDR2 SVGAGI (reference sequence).

The chain is built from TRBV2 and TRBJ2-5; a weak D match, TRBD2 (5 bases). This CDR3 is 15 amino acids long. V was cut by 8 bases and J by 4 bases, with 20 bases left in between. Germline V lookup: CDR1 SNHLY, CDR2 FYNNEI. This CDR3 reads CASGPHTTAGETQYF. DNA of the CDR3: TGTGCCAGCGGCCCACACACTACCGCGGGAGAGACCCAGTACTTC.